The sequence of this TCR beta chain was determined in a study of human T cells and chemical hapten exposure. Study in general: Patients additionally received therapeutic doses of diphenylcyclopropenone on the scalp once a week, and this continued throughout the approximately 26-week study. Upper-back patches of 0.01% DPC were read at 6 days.

Time point indicated: patch test 2, 6 weeks after DPC sensitization. The treatment was: therapeutic diphenylcyclopropenone sensitization with weekly scalp DPC. CDR1 and CDR2 (germline): MNHEY, SMNVEV (reference sequence). This CDR3 is built from 15 residues. The germline V and J ends were trimmed by 7 bases and 0 bases, with 16 bases remaining between them. General study findings and limits: DPC sensitization left the count of TCRs above 1 in 1000 unchanged. Expanded TCRs were compared with controls, and the expanded TCRs formed significantly more large CDR3 similarity clusters.

In this sample, this clonotype turned up many times. Its antigen is unidentified. Via MiXCR, TCRdb re-called the RACE reads, giving one row per CDR3 protein. The table lists nearly 85,000 distinct CDR3 sequences, 9.5% to 13% of them singletons, with roughly 1.4% in the top ten. The source of this sequence is a man between 18 and 35 years old with alopecia areata. Some clones in this sample may be carry-over from other donors' samples. Sample: whole blood, taken in connection with sensitization to the hapten diphenylcyclopropenone (DPC). V and J are TRBV27 and TRBJ2-7, with D perhaps matching TRBD1 (5 bases). CDR3 nucleotide sequence: TGTGCCAGCAAACTGACAGTTTCAAGCTCCTACGAGCAGTACTTC. Its translation is CASKLTVSSSYEQYF.